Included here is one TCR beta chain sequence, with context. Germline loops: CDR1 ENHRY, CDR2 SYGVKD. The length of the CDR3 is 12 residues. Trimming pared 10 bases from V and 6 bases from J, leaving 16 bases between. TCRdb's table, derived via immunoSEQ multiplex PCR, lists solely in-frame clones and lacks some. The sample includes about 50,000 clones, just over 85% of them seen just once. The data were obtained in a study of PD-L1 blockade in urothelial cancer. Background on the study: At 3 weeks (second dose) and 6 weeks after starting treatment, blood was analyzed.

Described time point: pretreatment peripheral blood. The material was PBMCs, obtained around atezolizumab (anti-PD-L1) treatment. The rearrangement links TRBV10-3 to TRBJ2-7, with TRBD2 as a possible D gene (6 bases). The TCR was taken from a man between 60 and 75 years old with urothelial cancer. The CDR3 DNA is TGTGCCACCAGGGACTTGACGATCGAGCAGTACTTC. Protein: CATRDLTIEQYF.